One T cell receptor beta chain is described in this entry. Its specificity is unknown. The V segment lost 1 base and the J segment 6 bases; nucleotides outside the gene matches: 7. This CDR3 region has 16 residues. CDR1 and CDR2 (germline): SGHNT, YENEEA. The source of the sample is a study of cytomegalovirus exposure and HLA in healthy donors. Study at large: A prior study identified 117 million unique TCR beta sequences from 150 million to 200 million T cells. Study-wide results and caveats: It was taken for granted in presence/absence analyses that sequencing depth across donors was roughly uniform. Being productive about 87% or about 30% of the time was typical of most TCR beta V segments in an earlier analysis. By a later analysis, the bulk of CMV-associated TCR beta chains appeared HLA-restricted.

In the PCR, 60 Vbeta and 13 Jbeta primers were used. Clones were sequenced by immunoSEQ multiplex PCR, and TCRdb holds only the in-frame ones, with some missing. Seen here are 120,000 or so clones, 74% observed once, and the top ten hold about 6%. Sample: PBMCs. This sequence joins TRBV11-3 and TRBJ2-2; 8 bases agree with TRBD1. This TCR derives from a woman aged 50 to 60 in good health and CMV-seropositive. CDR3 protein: CASSLVGQGFAGELFF. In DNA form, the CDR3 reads TGTGCCAGCAGCTTAGTTGGACAGGGTTTTGCCGGGGAGCTGTTTTTT.